The clone carrying this T cell receptor beta chain was seen many times. The antigen remains unidentified. These data belong to a study of early T cells in non-severe SARS-CoV-2 infection. As for the study in general: Unpaired chains resulted from sequencing bulk RNA of unsorted whole blood.

Study-level findings and limits: VDJdb matches were skewed toward anti-spike CD8 T cell responses.

The TCR library protocol was used to attach unique molecular identifiers. These identifiers were attached to individual cDNA molecules. TCRdb reprocessed the 5' RACE reads with MiXCR, giving one entry per CDR3 protein. The table has about 46,000 distinct CDR3 sequences, around 10% seen once. The sequences come from whole blood, collected at baseline. This sequence originates from an adult who was a healthcare worker with PCR-confirmed SARS-CoV-2 infection or an uninfected control (not recorded which).

The CDR3 loop reads CASSFTDTQYF. In DNA, the CDR3 is TGTGCCAGCAGTTTCACAGATACGCAGTATTTT. J is TRBJ2-3 and V is TRBV12-3 or TRBV12-4, with D unresolved. CDR3 length equals 11 residues. With 3 bases removed from V and 2 bases from J, the gap between germline ends came to 0 bases.